This T cell receptor (beta chain) was sequenced in a study of OX40 agonist ivuxolimab in advanced cancers. The repertoire was sequenced with immunoSEQ multiplex PCR; TCRdb's copy has only in-frame clones and lacks some. The data show over 70,000 clones, roughly 88% seen once. The CDR3 contains 12 residues. V shed 4 bases and J shed 6 bases, with 6 bases lying between them. Germline assignment: CDR1 SGHTA and CDR2 FQGTGA. The study, taken as a whole, reports: In the expanded peripheral T cells, antigen specificity was never determined.

With regard to this clone: No antigen is known for it.

The source is an adult with an advanced solid tumor such as melanoma, head and neck, liver or kidney cancer. Sequencing was performed on CD4+ or CD8+ T cells sorted from blood, taken in a trial of the OX40 agonist ivuxolimab. This sequence joins TRBV7-3 and TRBJ2-2, with D perhaps TRBD2 (5 bases). The CDR3 region is CASSSRAGELFF. The DNA for the CDR3 is TGTGCCAGCAGCTCGAGGGCCGGGGAGCTGTTTTTT.